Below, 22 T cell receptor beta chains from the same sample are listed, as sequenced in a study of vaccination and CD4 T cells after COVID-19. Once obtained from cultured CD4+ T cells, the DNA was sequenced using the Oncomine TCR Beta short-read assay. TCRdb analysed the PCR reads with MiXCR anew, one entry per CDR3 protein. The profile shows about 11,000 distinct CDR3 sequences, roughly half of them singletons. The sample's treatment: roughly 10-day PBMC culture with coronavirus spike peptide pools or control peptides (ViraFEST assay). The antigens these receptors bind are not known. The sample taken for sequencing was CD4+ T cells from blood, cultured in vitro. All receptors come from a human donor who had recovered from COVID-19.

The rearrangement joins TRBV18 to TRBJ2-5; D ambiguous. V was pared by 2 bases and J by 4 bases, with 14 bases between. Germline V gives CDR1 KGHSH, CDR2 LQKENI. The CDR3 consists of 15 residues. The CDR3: CASSPGPRDVETQYF. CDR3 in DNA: TGTGCCAGCTCACCAGGACCGAGAGATGTAGAGACCCAGTACTTC.

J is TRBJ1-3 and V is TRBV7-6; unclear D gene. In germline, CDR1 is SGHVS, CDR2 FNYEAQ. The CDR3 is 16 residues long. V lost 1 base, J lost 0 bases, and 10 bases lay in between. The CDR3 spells CASSLVGYSSGNTIYF. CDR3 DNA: TGTGCCAGCAGCTTAGTTGGGTACTCCTCTGGAAACACCATATATTTT.

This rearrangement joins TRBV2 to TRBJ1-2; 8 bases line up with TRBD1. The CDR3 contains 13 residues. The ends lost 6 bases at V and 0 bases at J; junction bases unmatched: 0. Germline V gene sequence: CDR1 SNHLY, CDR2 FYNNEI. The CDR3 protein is CASRDRANYGYTF. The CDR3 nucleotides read TGTGCCAGCAGGGACAGGGCTAACTATGGCTACACCTTC.

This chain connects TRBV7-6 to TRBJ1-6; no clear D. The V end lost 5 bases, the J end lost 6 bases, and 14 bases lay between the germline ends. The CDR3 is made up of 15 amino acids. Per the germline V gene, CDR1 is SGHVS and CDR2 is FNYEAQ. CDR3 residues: CASSAQPGPNSPLHF. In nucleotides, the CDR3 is TGTGCCAGCAGCGCCCAACCGGGCCCTAATTCACCCCTCCACTTT.

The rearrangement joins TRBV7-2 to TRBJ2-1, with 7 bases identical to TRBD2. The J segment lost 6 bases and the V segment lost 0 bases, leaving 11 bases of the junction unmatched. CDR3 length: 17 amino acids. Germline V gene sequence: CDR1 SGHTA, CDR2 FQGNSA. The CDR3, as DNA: TGTGCCAGCAGCTTAGCGGATAGCGGGTCCCTTCGCAATGAGCAGTTCTTC. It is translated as CASSLADSGSLRNEQFF.

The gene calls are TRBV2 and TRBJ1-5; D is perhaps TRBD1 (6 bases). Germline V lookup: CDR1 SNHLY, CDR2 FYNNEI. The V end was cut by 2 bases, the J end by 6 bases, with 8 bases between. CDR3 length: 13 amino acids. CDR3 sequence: CASSEHRAQPQHF. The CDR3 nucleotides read TGTGCCAGCAGTGAACACAGGGCTCAGCCCCAGCATTTT. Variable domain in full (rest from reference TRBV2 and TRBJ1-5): EPEVTQTPSHQVTQMGQEVILRCVPISNHLYFYWYRQILGQKVEFLVSFYNNEISEKSEIFDDQFSVERPDGSNFTLKIRSTKLEDSAMYFCASSEHRAQPQHFGDGTRLSIL.

The CDR3, as DNA: TGCAGTGCTAGAGCACCGGTCGGAAATCAGCCCCAGCATTTT. Its protein is CSARAPVGNQPQHF. This chain uses TRBV20-1 with TRBJ1-5; no clear D. Germline V CDR1 and CDR2: DFQATT, SNEGSKA (reference sequence). The length of the CDR3 is 14 residues. Between the trimmed V and J ends, which lost 1 base and 4 bases, there was a span of 11 bases.

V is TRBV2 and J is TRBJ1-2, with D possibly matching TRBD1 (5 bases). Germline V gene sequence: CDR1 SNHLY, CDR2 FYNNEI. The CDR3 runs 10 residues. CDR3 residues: CAMGTYGYTF. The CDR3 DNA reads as TGTGCTATGGGGACGTATGGCTACACCTTC. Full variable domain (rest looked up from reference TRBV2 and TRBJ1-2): EPEVTQTPSHQVTQMGQEVILRCVPISNHLYFYWYRQILGQKVEFLVSFYNNEISEKSEIFDDQFSVERPDGSNFTLKIRSTKLEDSAMYFCAMGTYGYTFGSGTRLTVV.

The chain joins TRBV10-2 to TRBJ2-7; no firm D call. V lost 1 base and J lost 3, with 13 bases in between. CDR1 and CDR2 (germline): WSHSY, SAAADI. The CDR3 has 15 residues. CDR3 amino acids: CASSELGLEHYEQYF. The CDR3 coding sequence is TGCGCCAGCAGTGAGTTAGGCCTAGAGCACTACGAGCAGTACTTC.

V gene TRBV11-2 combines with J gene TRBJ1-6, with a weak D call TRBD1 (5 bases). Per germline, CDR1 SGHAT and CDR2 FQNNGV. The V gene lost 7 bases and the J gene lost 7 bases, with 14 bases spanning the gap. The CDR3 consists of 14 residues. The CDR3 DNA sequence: TGTGCCAGCAACCACCAGACAGTGAATTCACCCCTCCACTTT. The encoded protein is CASNHQTVNSPLHF.

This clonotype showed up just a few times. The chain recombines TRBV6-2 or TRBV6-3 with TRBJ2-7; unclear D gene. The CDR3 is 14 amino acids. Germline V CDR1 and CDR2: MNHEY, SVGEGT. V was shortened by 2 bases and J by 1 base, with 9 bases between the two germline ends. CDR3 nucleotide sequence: TGTGCCAGCAGTTACGAAGGACGGTCCTACGAGCAGTACTTC. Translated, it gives CASSYEGRSYEQYF.

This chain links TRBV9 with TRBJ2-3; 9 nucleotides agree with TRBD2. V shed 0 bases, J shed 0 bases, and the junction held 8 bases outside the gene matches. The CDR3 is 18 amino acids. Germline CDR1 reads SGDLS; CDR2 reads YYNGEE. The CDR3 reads CASSVEFGTSGSTDTQYF. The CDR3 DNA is TGTGCCAGCAGCGTAGAGTTTGGAACTAGCGGGAGCACAGATACGCAGTATTTT.

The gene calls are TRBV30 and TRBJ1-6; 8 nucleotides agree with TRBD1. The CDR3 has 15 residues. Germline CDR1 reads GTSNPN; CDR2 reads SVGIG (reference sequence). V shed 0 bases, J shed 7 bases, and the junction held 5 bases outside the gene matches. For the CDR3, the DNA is TGTGCCTGGAGTGTTAGGAGACAGGGGAATTCACCCCTCCACTTT. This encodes CAWSVRRQGNSPLHF.

This CDR3 is CAISDGQFGEQYF. CDR3 sequence (DNA): TGTGCCATCAGTGATGGACAGTTCGGCGAGCAGTACTTC. The gene calls are TRBV10-3 and TRBJ2-7; D perhaps matches TRBD1 (6 bases). This CDR3 is built from 13 residues. Germline V gives CDR1 ENHRY, CDR2 SYGVKD. V lost 3 bases and J 6 bases, leaving 12 bases between the germline ends.

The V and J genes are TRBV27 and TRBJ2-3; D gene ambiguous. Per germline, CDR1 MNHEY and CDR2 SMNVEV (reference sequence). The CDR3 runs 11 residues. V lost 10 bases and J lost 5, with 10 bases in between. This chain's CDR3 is CATRRLDTQYF. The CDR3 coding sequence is TGTGCCACCCGGCGTTTAGATACGCAGTATTTT.

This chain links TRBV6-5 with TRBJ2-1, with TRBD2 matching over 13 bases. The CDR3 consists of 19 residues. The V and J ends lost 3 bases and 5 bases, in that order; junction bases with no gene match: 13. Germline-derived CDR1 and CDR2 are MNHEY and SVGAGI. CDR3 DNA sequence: TGTGCCAGCAGTTATCCTACCTTCCGGACTAGCGGGAGCCACAATGAGCAGTTCTTC. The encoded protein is CASSYPTFRTSGSHNEQFF.

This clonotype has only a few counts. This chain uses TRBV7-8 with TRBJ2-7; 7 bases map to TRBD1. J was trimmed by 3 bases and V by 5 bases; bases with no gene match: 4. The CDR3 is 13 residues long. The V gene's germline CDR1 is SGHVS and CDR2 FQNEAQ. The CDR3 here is CASSTGTDYEQYF. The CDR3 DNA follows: TGTGCCAGCAGCACCGGGACAGACTACGAGCAGTACTTC.

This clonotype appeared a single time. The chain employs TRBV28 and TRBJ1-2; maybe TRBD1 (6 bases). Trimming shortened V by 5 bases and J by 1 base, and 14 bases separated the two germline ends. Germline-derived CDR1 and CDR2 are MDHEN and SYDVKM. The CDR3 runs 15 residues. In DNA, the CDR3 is TGTGCCAGCAGTGCCCCCGGACAGTTTAACTATGGCTACACCTTC. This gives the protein CASSAPGQFNYGYTF.

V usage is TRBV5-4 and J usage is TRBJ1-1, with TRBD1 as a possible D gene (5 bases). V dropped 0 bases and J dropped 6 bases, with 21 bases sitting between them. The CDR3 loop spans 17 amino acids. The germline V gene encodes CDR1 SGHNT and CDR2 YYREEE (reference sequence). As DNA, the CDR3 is TGTGCCAGCAGCTTGGCCCTAACTTGGGGAAGAGGGGCTGAAGCTTTCTTT. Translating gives CASSLALTWGRGAEAFF.

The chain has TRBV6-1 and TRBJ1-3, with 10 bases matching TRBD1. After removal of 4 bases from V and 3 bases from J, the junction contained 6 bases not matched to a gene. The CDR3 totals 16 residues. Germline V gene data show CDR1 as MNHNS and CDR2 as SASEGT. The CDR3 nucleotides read TGTGCCAGCAGTGTACGACAGGGGGCGCTTGGAAACACCATATATTTT. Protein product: CASSVRQGALGNTIYF.

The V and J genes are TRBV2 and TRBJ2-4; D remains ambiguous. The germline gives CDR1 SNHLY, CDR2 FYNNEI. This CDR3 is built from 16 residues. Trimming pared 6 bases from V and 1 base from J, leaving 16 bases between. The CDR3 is CASSPTPLLAKNIQYF. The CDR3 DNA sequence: TGTGCCAGCAGCCCTACTCCTTTACTTGCCAAAAACATTCAGTACTTC.

The CDR3 bases are TGTGCCACAGGGACAGAGAGAAACGAGCAGTACTTC. It translates to CATGTERNEQYF. This chain joins TRBV19 and TRBJ2-7; TRBD1 matches 7 bases. The ends lost 10 bases at V and 5 bases at J; junction bases unmatched: 8. The CDR3 covers 12 residues. Germline CDR1 reads LNHDA; CDR2 reads SQIVND (reference sequence). Using reference TRBV19 and TRBJ2-7 for the parts outside the CDR3, the full variable domain is DGGITQSPKYLFRKEGQNVTLSCEQNLNHDAMYWYRQDPGQGLRLIYYSQIVNDFQKGDIAEGYSVSREKKESFPLTVTSAQKNPTAFYLCATGTERNEQYFGPGTRLTVT.